This TCR beta chain was recovered during a study of T cells after yellow fever vaccination. TCRdb recomputed calls from the 5' RACE reads with MiXCR, one row per CDR3 protein. The data show approximately 600,000 distinct CDR3 sequences, roughly an eighth seen once. Findings and limits, study-wide: Compared with primary, the secondary response was weaker and peaked at day 5, not 15. Abundant clonotypes from the bulk population could contaminate FACS-sorted repertoires.

This clonotype came up a few times. Its antigen remains unknown. CDR3 size: 16 residues. Trimming took 4 bases from V and 2 from J; bases not matched to a gene: 11. Germline V CDR1 and CDR2: SGHRS, YFSETQ. The chain employs TRBV5-1 and TRBJ1-2, with 7 bases lining up with TRBD1. This TCR was sampled from a man aged 30 to 45 who received the YFV17D yellow fever vaccine. This specimen consisted of PBMCs, obtained on the day of the yellow fever booster vaccination. The CDR3 nucleotides read TGCGCCAGCAGCACTCTACGACAGGGTAAAAACTATGGCTACACCTTC. The encoded protein is CASSTLRQGKNYGYTF.